Below, 20 T cell receptor beta chains from the same sample are listed, as sequenced in a study of OX40 agonist ivuxolimab in advanced cancers. Libraries were prepared by immunoSEQ multiplex PCR; TCRdb keeps only in-frame clonotypes and omits some of them. The sample carries 60,000 to 75,000 clones, roughly 80% recorded once. Sequences were derived from CD4+ or CD8+ T cells sorted from blood, sampled in a trial of the OX40 agonist ivuxolimab. The origin of the receptors is an adult with an advanced solid tumor such as melanoma, head and neck, liver or kidney cancer.

In regard to this clone: The same CDR3 also results from other DNA sequences found in this sample. The genes are TRBV5-1 and TRBJ2-7; no clear D gene. CDR1 is SGHRS and CDR2 is YFSETQ in the germline V gene. CDR3 length: 11 residues. V dropped 5 bases and J dropped 4 bases, with 7 bases sitting between them. CDR3 loop: CASSLDYEQYF. The CDR3 DNA reads TGCGCCAGCAGTCTCGATTACGAGCAGTACTTC. The full variable domain, in which reference TRBV5-1 and TRBJ2-7 provide the parts outside the CDR3, is KAGVTQTPRYLIKTRGQQVTLSCSPISGHRSVSWYQQTPGQGLQFLFEYFSETQRNKGNFPGRFSGRQFSNSRSEMNVSTLELGDSALYLCASSLDYEQYFGPGTRLTVT.

This clone was detected once. The rearrangement uses TRBV19 and TRBJ2-1; 9 positions match TRBD1. V was clipped by 3 bases and J by 8 bases; unmatched bases: 5. CDR3 length: 14 residues. Per germline, CDR1 LNHDA and CDR2 SQIVND (reference sequence). Here the CDR3 DNA reads TGTGCCAGTAGTATCGGGACAGGGCGCCATGAGCAGTTCTTC. Translating gives CASSIGTGRHEQFF.

The chain joins TRBV9 to TRBJ2-7; 8 bases are a match to TRBD1. The CDR3 runs 14 residues. Germline lookup yields CDR1 SGDLS and CDR2 YYNGEE. Trimming cost V 3 bases and J 3 bases; bases outside gene matches: 5. The CDR3 here is CASSARQGNYEQYF. CDR3 DNA sequence: TGTGCCAGCAGCGCCCGACAGGGGAACTACGAGCAGTACTTC.

The chain links TRBV7-2 to TRBJ1-1, with D tentatively TRBD1 (5 bases). The V gene lost 2 bases and the J gene lost 0 bases, with 10 bases spanning the gap. The CDR3 extends over 15 amino acids. CDR1 and CDR2 (germline): SGHTA, FQGNSA. CDR3 in DNA: TGTGCCAGCAGCTTACGACAGTACATGAACACTGAAGCTTTCTTT. Its translation is CASSLRQYMNTEAFF.

The J gene is TRBJ2-6, the V gene TRBV4-3; no reliable D call. This CDR3 has 17 amino acids. V lost 1 base and J 0 bases, leaving 10 bases between the germline ends. Germline V gene data show CDR1 as LGHNA and CDR2 as YSLEER. The chain's CDR3 is CASSQGIWSSGANVLTF. DNA of the CDR3: TGCGCCAGCAGCCAAGGGATTTGGAGCTCTGGGGCCAACGTCCTGACTTTC.

The chain uses TRBV5-1 and TRBJ2-1, with TRBD2 matching over 13 bases. The V segment lost 4 bases and the J segment 12 bases; nucleotides outside the gene matches: 7. Germline V lookup: CDR1 SGHRS, CDR2 YFSETQ. The CDR3 covers 14 residues. CDR3 region: CASSPGTSGIVQFF. The CDR3 bases are TGCGCCAGCAGCCCCGGGACTAGCGGGATAGTGCAGTTCTTC.

V gene TRBV29-1 combines with J gene TRBJ1-1; D ambiguous. V was clipped by 4 bases and J by 3 bases, with 15 bases between them. The CDR3 spans 14 residues. CDR1 SQVTM and CDR2 ANQGSEA come from the germline V gene. In DNA form, the CDR3 reads TGCAGCGTTGTCGGTAGAGGGTTCGACACTGAAGCTTTCTTT. Translating it yields CSVVGRGFDTEAFF.

The chain recombines TRBV5-8 with TRBJ1-5; D may be TRBD1 (6 bases). Trimming stripped 7 bases from V and 6 bases from J, with 14 bases between. There are 13 residues in the CDR3. The germline CDR1 and CDR2 sequences are SGHTS and YDEGEE. The CDR3 DNA follows: TGTGCCAGCCGATCGGGAGGGGGTCAGCCCCAGCATTTT. Translated: CASRSGGGQPQHF.

The chain carries TRBV30 and TRBJ1-1; the D gene is possibly TRBD1 (6 bases). The CDR3 runs 12 residues. V lost 8 bases and J 4 bases, leaving 14 bases between the germline ends. Germline CDR1 and CDR2: GTSNPN and SVGIG (reference sequence). In nucleotides, the CDR3 is TGTGCCGGCGACAGGACAGCCACTGAAGCTTTCTTT. Protein: CAGDRTATEAFF.

The rearrangement joins TRBV30 to TRBJ1-5; 10 bases line up with TRBD1. The CDR3 contains 16 residues. Germline lookup yields CDR1 GTSNPN and CDR2 SVGIG (reference sequence). J was trimmed by 1 base and V by 2 bases; bases with no gene match: 5. This CDR3 is CAWSTRTGGSNQPQHF. The CDR3 DNA follows: TGTGCCTGGAGTACTAGGACAGGGGGGAGCAATCAGCCCCAGCATTTT.

This chain connects TRBV7-9 to TRBJ2-1, with D uncertain. Germline assignment: CDR1 SEHNR and CDR2 FQNEAQ (reference sequence). The CDR3 has 13 amino acids. Trimming removed 4 bases at V and 0 bases at J, with 4 bases between. In DNA form, the CDR3 reads TGTGCCAGCAGCTCGTACTCCTACAATGAGCAGTTCTTC. Translating it yields CASSSYSYNEQFF.

The V call is TRBV5-1, the J call TRBJ1-1, with 7 bases identical to TRBD1. This CDR3 has 14 amino acids. J lost 3 bases, V lost 4 bases, and 6 bases had no gene match. CDR1 and CDR2 from the germline V gene are SGHRS and YFSETQ. The CDR3 loop reads CASSRGGWDTEAFF. The CDR3 DNA follows: TGCGCCAGCAGCCGAGGGGGCTGGGACACTGAAGCTTTCTTT.

The V call is TRBV10-2, the J call TRBJ2-1; D not resolved. V was shortened by 3 bases and J by 4 bases, with 4 bases between the two germline ends. The CDR3 totals 12 residues. CDR1 and CDR2 from the germline V gene are WSHSY and SAAADI. This chain's CDR3 is CASSEGYNEQFF. Written as DNA, the CDR3 is TGCGCCAGCAGTGAAGGGTACAATGAGCAGTTCTTC.

The V and J genes are TRBV5-1 and TRBJ2-3; 8 bases map to TRBD2. V trimming: 2 bases; J trimming: 0 bases; junction bases outside the gene matches: 2. Germline V gene data show CDR1 as SGHRS and CDR2 as YFSETQ. The CDR3 totals 15 residues. The CDR3 DNA follows: TGCGCCAGCAGCTTCGGGGGGGCTAGCACAGATACGCAGTATTTT. This codes for CASSFGGASTDTQYF.

The chain uses TRBV5-1 and TRBJ2-7, with 15 positions matching TRBD2. The V gene's germline CDR1 is SGHRS and CDR2 YFSETQ. V was clipped by 4 bases and J by 0 bases; unmatched bases: 8. This CDR3 contains 18 residues. Here the CDR3 reads CASSQPGLAGGYSYEQYF. The CDR3 DNA is TGCGCCAGCAGCCAACCGGGACTAGCGGGGGGTTACTCCTACGAGCAGTACTTC. The full variable domain, in which reference TRBV5-1 and TRBJ2-7 provide the parts outside the CDR3, is KAGVTQTPRYLIKTRGQQVTLSCSPISGHRSVSWYQQTPGQGLQFLFEYFSETQRNKGNFPGRFSGRQFSNSRSEMNVSTLELGDSALYLCASSQPGLAGGYSYEQYFGPGTRLTVT.

Only a few counts were recorded for this clone. The genes are TRBV9 and TRBJ1-1; 10 bases fit TRBD1. Germline CDR1 SGDLS, CDR2 YYNGEE. The CDR3 is 16 residues long. V lost 0 bases to trimming and J lost 5 bases; unmatched junction nucleotides: 7. Here the CDR3 DNA reads TGTGCCAGCAGCGTAGGTCTGGGACAGGGGAAAACTGAAGCTTTCTTT. Its translation is CASSVGLGQGKTEAFF.

V and J are TRBV7-6 and TRBJ2-1; D uncertain. Deletions cut 6 bases from V and 9 bases from J, with 12 bases between. Germline V gene sequence: CDR1 SGHVS, CDR2 FNYEAQ. There are 12 residues in the CDR3. This CDR3 reads CASSEPLGEQFF. CDR3 coding DNA: TGTGCCAGCAGTGAGCCCTTGGGTGAGCAGTTCTTC.

This clone was observed a handful of times. The rearrangement joins TRBV27 to TRBJ2-1, with D maybe TRBD2 (6 bases). Trimming cost V 3 bases and J 0 bases, with 12 bases left between them. From germline, CDR1 is MNHEY and CDR2 SMNVEV (reference sequence). The CDR3 is 16 residues long. The CDR3 DNA reads as TGTGCCAGCAGTTTGGGGGGTCTAAGCTCCTACAATGAGCAGTTCTTC. Its protein product is CASSLGGLSSYNEQFF.

In its sample, this clone was seen a few times. The chain's CDR3 is CASSRSGAGEKLFF. The CDR3 nucleotides read TGTGCCAGCAGTAGGTCAGGGGCGGGTGAAAAACTGTTTTTT. The rearrangement joins TRBV9 to TRBJ1-4, with D perhaps matching TRBD1 (6 bases). Germline values: CDR1 SGDLS, CDR2 YYNGEE. Trimming cost V 5 bases and J 7 bases, with 15 bases left between them. The CDR3 extends over 14 amino acids.

In its sample, this clone was seen a few times. The rearrangement joins TRBV4-3 to TRBJ1-1; weak D call: TRBD1 (5 bases). The CDR3 length is 14 residues. Germline assignment: CDR1 LGHNA and CDR2 YSLEER. The V end lost 0 bases, the J end lost 4 bases, and 9 bases lay between the germline ends. The CDR3 DNA sequence: TGCGCCAGCAGCCAAGATAACAGGCCCACTGAAGCTTTCTTT. Translated, it gives CASSQDNRPTEAFF.